This T cell receptor (beta chain) was sequenced during a study of OX40 agonist ivuxolimab in advanced cancers. Study information: While on treatment, patients had intravenous ivuxolimab at 0.01 to 10 mg/kg every 2 weeks.

This clone came up once. TCRdb keeps only in-frame clones here, not all; method: immunoSEQ multiplex PCR. The sample yields some 70,000 clones, less than 90% seen once. V dropped 4 bases and J dropped 0 bases, with 9 bases sitting between them. Germline-derived CDR1 and CDR2 are SQVTM and ANQGSEA. The CDR3 extends over 14 amino acids. The sequencing used CD4+ or CD8+ T cells sorted from blood, collected in a trial of the OX40 agonist ivuxolimab. The clonotype was recovered from an adult with an advanced solid tumor such as melanoma, head and neck, liver or kidney cancer. The rearrangement joins TRBV29-1 to TRBJ2-2; weak D call: TRBD1 (6 bases). CDR3 DNA sequence: TGCAGCGTTGCCAGGGGCGCGAACACCGGGGAGCTGTTTTTT. Translated: CSVARGANTGELFF.